These 23 T cell receptor beta chains were sequenced from one sample in a study of T cell changes during pregnancy in multiple sclerosis. Sequencing was performed with immunoSEQ multiplex PCR; in TCRdb, only in-frame clones are kept and a portion is missing. Of roughly 70,000 clones in the sample, approximately 92% were seen once. Sequenced material: peripheral blood, taken before pregnancy. All receptors derive from a female donor with multiple sclerosis, enrolled in a pregnancy study.

The chain links TRBV6-1 to TRBJ2-6; TRBD1 might be the D (6 bases). The CDR3 runs 17 residues. The germline V gene has CDR1 MNHNS and CDR2 SASEGT. Trimming pared 4 bases from V and 1 base from J, leaving 14 bases between. For the CDR3, the DNA is TGTGCCAGCAGTGTTCAGGGGTTAAGGTCTGGGGCCAACGTCCTGACTTTC. Translated: CASSVQGLRSGANVLTF.

The chain couples TRBV5-1 to TRBJ1-1; D ambiguous. This CDR3 is 15 amino acids long. Trimming took off 0 bases at V and 2 bases at J, with 11 bases between the two ends. Germline lookup yields CDR1 SGHRS and CDR2 YFSETQ. CDR3 sequence: CASSLGQTPNTEAFF. The CDR3 DNA reads as TGCGCCAGCAGCTTGGGGCAGACACCCAACACTGAAGCTTTCTTT.

The rearrangement joins TRBV5-6 to TRBJ2-7, with D unresolved. This CDR3 is built from 15 residues. The germline CDR1 and CDR2 sequences are SGHDT and YYEEEE. V was pared by 2 bases and J by 0 bases, with 12 bases between. DNA for the CDR3: TGTGCCAGCAGCTTCCGTGCTCGACTCTCCTACGAGCAGTACTTC. Translated: CASSFRARLSYEQYF.

The CDR3 DNA follows: TGTGCCAGCAGTAGGGAAGGACTGATGAACACTGAAGCTTTCTTT. This encodes CASSREGLMNTEAFF. V usage is TRBV27 and J usage is TRBJ1-1; D not certain. The CDR3 extends over 15 amino acids. Germline-derived CDR1 and CDR2 are MNHEY and SMNVEV (reference sequence). V was clipped by 5 bases and J by 0 bases, with 13 bases between them.

This chain joins TRBV5-1 and TRBJ2-7; 7 bases agree with TRBD1. Looked up from germline, CDR1 is SGHRS and CDR2 is YFSETQ. Trimming cost V 1 base and J 4 bases; bases outside gene matches: 2. The CDR3 is 13 residues long. The CDR3 loop reads CASSLRQGYEQYF. Here the CDR3 DNA reads TGCGCCAGCAGCTTGAGACAGGGTTACGAGCAGTACTTC.

The chain combines TRBV2 with TRBJ1-4, with TRBD1 matching over 7 bases. After removal of 5 bases from V and 7 bases from J, the junction contained 10 bases not matched to a gene. The CDR3 contains 15 residues. Germline assignment: CDR1 SNHLY and CDR2 FYNNEI. The CDR3 sequence is CASSPNAGGIEKLFF. As DNA, the CDR3 is TGTGCCAGCAGTCCGAATGCAGGGGGAATTGAAAAACTGTTTTTT.

The CDR3 region has the DNA TGTGCCAGCAGCTCTCCCGGGACATCCTACGAGCAGTACTTC. Protein sequence: CASSSPGTSYEQYF. The J gene is TRBJ2-7, the V gene TRBV11-2; tentative D call: TRBD1 (6 bases). Between the trimmed V and J ends, which lost 4 bases and 1 base, there was a span of 11 bases. This CDR3 contains 14 residues. CDR1 and CDR2 from the germline V gene are SGHAT and FQNNGV. The variable domain in full, with the rest retrieved from reference TRBV11-2 and TRBJ2-7, is EAGVAQSPRYKIIEKRQSVAFWCNPISGHATLYWYQQILGQGPKLLIQFQNNGVVDDSQLPKDRFSAERLKGVDSTLKIQPAKLEDSAVYLCASSSPGTSYEQYFGPGTRLTVT.

The sample holds one count of this clone. The V and J genes are TRBV9 and TRBJ1-1, with D perhaps matching TRBD1 (5 bases). Between the trimmed V and J ends, which lost 2 bases and 1 base, there was a span of 12 bases. Germline assignment: CDR1 SGDLS and CDR2 YYNGEE. The CDR3 loop spans 15 amino acids. The CDR3 coding sequence is TGTGCCAGCAGCGTGGGCAGGGTGACGAACACTGAAGCTTTCTTT. It codes for CASSVGRVTNTEAFF.

The rearrangement joins TRBV5-8 to TRBJ2-1, with a possible D match to TRBD1 (5 bases). V lost 7 bases, J lost 4 bases, and 21 bases lay in between. The CDR3 length is 16 residues. Germline V lookup: CDR1 SGHTS, CDR2 YDEGEE. The CDR3 loop is CASRPSVTETYNEQFF. The CDR3 DNA reads as TGTGCCAGCCGACCTTCAGTGACAGAAACATACAATGAGCAGTTCTTC.

The CDR3 region is CASHLLGAGELFF. The CDR3 DNA is TGTGCCAGCCACCTGCTAGGGGCCGGGGAGCTGTTTTTT. The chain couples TRBV6-1 to TRBJ2-2, with D possibly matching TRBD1 (5 bases). Germline loops: CDR1 MNHNS, CDR2 SASEGT. Trimming removed 8 bases from V and 6 bases from J, with 13 bases in between. This CDR3 is 13 amino acids long.

This sequence joins TRBV4-1 and TRBJ2-7; 12 bases are shared with TRBD1. In germline, CDR1 is MGHRA, CDR2 YSYEKL. The CDR3 runs to 17 residues. The V gene end was trimmed by 0 bases and the J gene end by 4 bases; junction bases not matched to a gene: 7. CDR3 in amino acids: CASSQETGQGAWYEQYF. The CDR3 nucleotides are TGCGCCAGCAGCCAAGAGACGGGACAGGGGGCATGGTACGAGCAGTACTTC.

The J gene is TRBJ2-1, the V gene TRBV10-3; 10 bases are shared with TRBD2. The V and J ends lost 6 bases and 4 bases, in that order; junction bases with no gene match: 6. The CDR3 contains 15 residues. From germline, CDR1 is ENHRY and CDR2 SYGVKD. The CDR3 DNA reads as TGTGCCATCAGCGATCCTAGCGGGAGATACAATGAGCAGTTCTTC. Translating gives CAISDPSGRYNEQFF.

J is TRBJ1-1 and V is TRBV27; D perhaps matches TRBD1 (5 bases). The CDR3 contains 14 residues. Germline values: CDR1 MNHEY, CDR2 SMNVEV (reference sequence). Trimming left V 2 bases short and J 4 bases short, with 11 bases between. The CDR3: CASSLQGRLTEAFF. The CDR3 nucleotides are TGTGCCAGCAGTTTACAGGGTCGGCTCACTGAAGCTTTCTTT.

The chain has TRBV11-3 and TRBJ2-5, with a weak D call TRBD1 (6 bases). This CDR3 is built from 16 residues. The V end lost 4 bases, the J end lost 0 bases, and 15 bases lay between the germline ends. CDR1 is SGHNT and CDR2 is YENEEA in the germline V gene. The CDR3 DNA reads as TGTGCCAGCAGCTCTTCGACAGGCCCTGACCAAGAGACCCAGTACTTC. It specifies CASSSSTGPDQETQYF.

The J gene is TRBJ2-1, the V gene TRBV4-2; 8 nucleotides agree with TRBD2. The CDR3 totals 18 residues. Germline CDR1 and CDR2: LGHNA and YNFKEQ. After removal of 0 bases from V and 0 bases from J, the junction contained 7 bases not matched to a gene. The CDR3 reads CASSQDTPSGSSYNEQFF. The CDR3 DNA reads TGTGCCAGCAGCCAAGATACCCCGAGCGGGAGCTCCTACAATGAGCAGTTCTTC.

This rearrangement joins TRBV9 to TRBJ2-3, with TRBD2 matching over 7 bases. Germline CDR1 reads SGDLS; CDR2 reads YYNGEE. This CDR3 has 15 amino acids. The J segment lost 1 base and the V segment lost 2 bases, leaving 4 bases of the junction unmatched. The CDR3 loop is CASSVGLAGTDTQYF. CDR3 in DNA: TGTGCCAGCAGCGTTGGCCTAGCGGGCACAGATACGCAGTATTTT.

The V and J genes are TRBV6-5 and TRBJ1-1, with 7 nucleotides matching TRBD1. This CDR3 has 14 amino acids. V dropped 6 bases and J dropped 1; count of bases not matched to a gene: 5. The germline gives CDR1 MNHEY, CDR2 SVGAGI. The CDR3 region has the DNA TGTGCCAGCAGGCACGGGACAGCGAACACTGAAGCTTTCTTT. This sequence encodes CASRHGTANTEAFF.

Written as DNA, the CDR3 is TGTGCCAGACTTGACAGGGCTAATTCACCCCTCCACTTT. Protein sequence: CARLDRANSPLHF. The chain is built from TRBV30 and TRBJ1-6; 7 bases fit TRBD1. Germline-derived CDR1 and CDR2 are GTSNPN and SVGIG (reference sequence). Trimming took 8 bases from V and 6 from J; bases not matched to a gene: 7. This CDR3 has 13 residues.

The chain joins TRBV5-1 to TRBJ2-5; D perhaps matches TRBD2 (6 bases). V lost 0 bases and J lost 1, with 10 bases in between. CDR3 size: 15 residues. In germline, CDR1 is SGHRS, CDR2 YFSETQ. CDR3 nucleotide sequence: TGCGCCAGCAGCTTGGCCGCGGGGCTCCAAGAGACCCAGTACTTC. Translating gives CASSLAAGLQETQYF.

This sequence joins TRBV27 and TRBJ2-1; 12 bases fit TRBD2. The CDR3 has 18 amino acids. Trimming at V came to 2 bases and at J to 0 bases, leaving 5 bases not matched to a gene. Germline V gene sequence: CDR1 MNHEY, CDR2 SMNVEV (reference sequence). CDR3 DNA: TGTGCCAGCAGTTTAAGGCTAGCGGGAGGGAGCTCCTACAATGAGCAGTTCTTC. Its translation: CASSLRLAGGSSYNEQFF.

The V call is TRBV2, the J call TRBJ2-5; tentatively, D is TRBD1 (6 bases). V shed 9 bases and J shed 4 bases, with 9 bases lying between them. This CDR3 contains 11 residues. The germline V gene has CDR1 SNHLY and CDR2 FYNNEI. The CDR3 DNA reads as TGTGCCAGGCAGGGGATAGAGACCCAGTACTTC. Translated, it gives CARQGIETQYF.

The chain joins TRBV13 to TRBJ2-7; D remains unclear. V lost 8 bases and J 2 bases, leaving 16 bases between the germline ends. The length of the CDR3 is 14 residues. Germline values: CDR1 PRHDT, CDR2 FYEKMQ (reference sequence). The DNA for the CDR3 is TGTGCCAGCGGCCCCTGGAGCCAGACCTACGAGCAGTACTTC. As protein: CASGPWSQTYEQYF.

This chain connects TRBV9 to TRBJ2-6; the D is unclear. CDR1 SGDLS and CDR2 YYNGEE come from the germline V gene. The CDR3 has 14 residues. V was pared by 4 bases and J by 4 bases, with 9 bases between. CDR3 amino acids: CASSTRTGANVLTF. CDR3 coding DNA: TGTGCCAGCAGCACCAGAACCGGGGCCAACGTCCTGACTTTC.